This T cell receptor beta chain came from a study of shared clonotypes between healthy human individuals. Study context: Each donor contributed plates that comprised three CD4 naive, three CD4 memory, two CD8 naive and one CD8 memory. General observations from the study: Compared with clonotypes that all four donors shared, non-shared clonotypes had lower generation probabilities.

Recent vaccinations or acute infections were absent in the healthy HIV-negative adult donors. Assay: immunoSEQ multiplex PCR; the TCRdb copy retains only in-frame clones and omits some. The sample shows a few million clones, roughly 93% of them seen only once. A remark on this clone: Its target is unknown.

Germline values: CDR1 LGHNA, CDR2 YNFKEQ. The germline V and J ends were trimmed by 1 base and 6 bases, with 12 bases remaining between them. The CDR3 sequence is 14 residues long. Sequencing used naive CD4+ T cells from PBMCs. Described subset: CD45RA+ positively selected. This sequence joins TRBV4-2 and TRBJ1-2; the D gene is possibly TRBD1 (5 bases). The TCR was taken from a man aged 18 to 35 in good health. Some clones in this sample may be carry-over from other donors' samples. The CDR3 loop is CASSQAGAADGYTF. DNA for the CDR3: TGTGCCAGCAGCCAAGCCGGGGCGGCGGATGGCTACACCTTC.